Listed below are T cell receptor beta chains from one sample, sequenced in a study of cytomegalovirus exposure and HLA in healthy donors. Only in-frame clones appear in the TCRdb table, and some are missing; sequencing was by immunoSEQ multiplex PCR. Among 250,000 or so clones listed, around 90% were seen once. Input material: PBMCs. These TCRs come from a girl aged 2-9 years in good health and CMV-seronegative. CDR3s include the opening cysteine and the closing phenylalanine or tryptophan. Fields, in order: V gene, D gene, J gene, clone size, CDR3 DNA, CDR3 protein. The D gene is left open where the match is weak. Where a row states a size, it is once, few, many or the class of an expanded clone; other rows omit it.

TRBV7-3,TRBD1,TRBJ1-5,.,TGTGCCAGCAGCCCAACAGGGGGCACTCAGCCCCAGCATTTT,CASSPTGGTQPQHF
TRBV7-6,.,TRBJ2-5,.,TGTGCCAGCAGCTTAGAGTGGGGGCAGGAGACCCAGTACTTC,CASSLEWGQETQYF
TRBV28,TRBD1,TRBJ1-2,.,TGTGCCAGCAGTCCTAGACAGGGCTATGGCTACACCTTC,CASSPRQGYGYTF
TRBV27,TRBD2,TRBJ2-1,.,TGTGCCAGCAGATATGGACTAGCGGGAGTCTACAATGAGCAGTTCTTC,CASRYGLAGVYNEQFF
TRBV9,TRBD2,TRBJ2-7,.,TGTGCCAGCAGCGTAGGTAGCGGGGGGCCTTACGAGCAGTACTTC,CASSVGSGGPYEQYF
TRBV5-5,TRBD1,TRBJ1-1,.,TGTGCCAGCAGCCACATGACAGGGGGAAAGACTGAAGCTTTCTTT,CASSHMTGGKTEAFF
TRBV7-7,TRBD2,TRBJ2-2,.,TGTGCTAGCAGCTTAGTTCTTAGCGGGGGAGCGAACACCGGGGAGCTGTTTTTT,CASSLVLSGGANTGELFF
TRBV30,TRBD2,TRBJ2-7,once,TGTGCCTGGAGTCCCAGCGGGAGGTCCGAGCAGTACTTC,CAWSPSGRSEQYF
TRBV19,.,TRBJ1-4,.,TGTGCCAGTAGTATTCTGGTCGCGTCAATGGCAACTAATGAAAAACTGTTTTTT,CASSILVASMATNEKLFF
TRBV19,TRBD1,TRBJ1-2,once,TGTGCCAGTAGTCCTTACTACTCGACAGGGGGCGGTGGCTACACCTTC,CASSPYYSTGGGGYTF
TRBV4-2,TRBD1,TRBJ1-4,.,TGTGCCAGCAGCCAACCCGGGACAGTCACTAATGAAAAACTGTTTTTT,CASSQPGTVTNEKLFF
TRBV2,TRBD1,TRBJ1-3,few,TGTGCCAGCAAACTCGGGACAGGGGAAAACACCATATATTTT,CASKLGTGENTIYF
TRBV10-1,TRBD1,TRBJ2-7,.,TGCGCCAGCAGCTTGACAGGGGGCGAGCAGTACTTC,CASSLTGGEQYF
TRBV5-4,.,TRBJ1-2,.,TGTGCCAGCAGCTTTCCAGGGGTTTTGAACTATGGCTACACCTTC,CASSFPGVLNYGYTF
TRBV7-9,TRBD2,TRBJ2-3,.,TGTGCCAGCAGCTTAGCTTCTAGCGGGGCCTTTGGAGATACGCAGTATTTT,CASSLASSGAFGDTQYF
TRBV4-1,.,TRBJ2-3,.,TGCGCCAGCAGCTCCCTAGGAGGGGCATTAATTTATACGCAGTATTTT,CASSSLGGALIYTQYF
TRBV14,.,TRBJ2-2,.,TGTGCCAGCAGCCAACTATCAGGGGTCACCGGGGAGCTGTTTTTT,CASSQLSGVTGELFF
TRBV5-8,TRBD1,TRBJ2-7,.,TGTGCCAGCAGCCCCCGGACAGGGTCCTACGAGCAGTACTTC,CASSPRTGSYEQYF
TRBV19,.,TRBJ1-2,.,TGTGCCAGTAGTAAGCGCCTTCGGGTTGGAGGCTACACCTTC,CASSKRLRVGGYTF
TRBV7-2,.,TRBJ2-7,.,TGTGCCAGCAGCCGGGACTCGAGCTCCTACGAGCAGTACTTC,CASSRDSSSYEQYF
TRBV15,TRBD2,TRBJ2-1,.,TGTGCCACCACCCCACTAGCGGGAGGGCCCACTGAGCAGTTCTTC,CATTPLAGGPTEQFF
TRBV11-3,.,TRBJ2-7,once,TGTGCCAGCAGCCAGGACTCTGACGGGCAGTACTTC,CASSQDSDGQYF
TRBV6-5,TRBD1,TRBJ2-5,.,TGTGCCAGCAGTTACCGGGACAGGGGTGAGACCCAGTACTTC,CASSYRDRGETQYF
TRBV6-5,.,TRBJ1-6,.,TGTGCCAGCAGTTACTCGAAAGGGAGCTATAATTCACCCCTCCACTTT,CASSYSKGSYNSPLHF
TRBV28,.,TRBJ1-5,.,TGTGCCAGCAGCTCTACAGAAAACAATCAGCCCCAGCATTTT,CASSSTENNQPQHF
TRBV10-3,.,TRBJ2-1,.,TGTGCCATCAGTGAGTCGGACTTCAATGAGCAGTTCTTC,CAISESDFNEQFF
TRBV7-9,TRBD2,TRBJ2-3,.,TGTTCCAGCAGCTTCCTAGCGGGAGGGGGAGAGACAGATACGCAGTATTTT,CSSSFLAGGGETDTQYF
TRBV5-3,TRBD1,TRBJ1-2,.,TGTGCCAGAAGAAAACGGGGACAGGGTCAAGCTAACTATGGCTACACCTTC,CARRKRGQGQANYGYTF
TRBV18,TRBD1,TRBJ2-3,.,TGTGCCAGCTCACCAGCCGGGACAGGGGCAGATACGCAGTATTTT,CASSPAGTGADTQYF
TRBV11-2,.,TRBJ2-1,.,TGTGCCAGCAGCCGTCAAGCCGGGACTGGGGCAGACAATGAGCAGTTCTTC,CASSRQAGTGADNEQFF
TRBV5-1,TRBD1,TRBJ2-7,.,TGCGCCAGCACCCGGGACAGTTCGACCTACGAGCAGTACTTC,CASTRDSSTYEQYF
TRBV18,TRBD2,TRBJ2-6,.,TGTGCCAGCTCACCCTTGGGGGGGACTGGGGCCAACGTCCTGACTTTC,CASSPLGGTGANVLTF
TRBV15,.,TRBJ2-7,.,TGTGCCACCAGCAGGGGGGGAAGCTCCTACGAGCAGTACTTC,CATSRGGSSYEQYF
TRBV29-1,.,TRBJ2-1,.,TGCAGCGTTGAGGGAGAGGAAACCTACAATGAGCAGTTCTTC,CSVEGEETYNEQFF
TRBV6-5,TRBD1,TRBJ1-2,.,TGTGCCAGCAGAGAGGACAGGGGAAATGGCTACACCTTC,CASREDRGNGYTF
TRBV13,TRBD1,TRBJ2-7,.,TGTGCCAGCAACAAGGGGGCGGCCTACGAGCAGTACTTC,CASNKGAAYEQYF
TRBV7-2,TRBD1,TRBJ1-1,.,TGTGCCAGCAGAAAAGGACAGGGAGGCACTGAAGCTTTCTTT,CASRKGQGGTEAFF
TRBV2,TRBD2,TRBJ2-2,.,TGTGCCAGCAGTCCTTACCGAATTTCTAGCGGGAGCGCGAACACCGGGGAGCTGTTTTTT,CASSPYRISSGSANTGELFF
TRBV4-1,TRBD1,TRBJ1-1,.,TGCGCCAGCAGCCATTTAGATTTCGGGACAGGATCGTTTGAAGCTTTCTTT,CASSHLDFGTGSFEAFF
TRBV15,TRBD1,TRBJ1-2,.,TGTGCCACCAGCAGAACCGACAGGGAGTACGGTGGCTACACCTTC,CATSRTDREYGGYTF
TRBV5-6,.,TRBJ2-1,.,TGTGCCAGCAGCTTGAGTAGGCTAGCCTACGTTGAGCAGTTCTTC,CASSLSRLAYVEQFF
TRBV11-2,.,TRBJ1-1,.,TGTGCCAGCAGCGAGACACCGGGATCTCGATACACTGAAGCTTTCTTT,CASSETPGSRYTEAFF
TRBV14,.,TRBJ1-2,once,TGTGCCAGCAGCCAAAAAAGGAGGGGTGAAGGCTACACCTTC,CASSQKRRGEGYTF
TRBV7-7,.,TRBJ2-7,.,TGTGCCAGCAGCTTAGGGGACGGGAGCTCCTACGAGCAGTACTTC,CASSLGDGSSYEQYF
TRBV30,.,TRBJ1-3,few,TGTGCCTGGAGTACCCGCAGGTTGAGCTCTGGAAACACCATATATTTT,CAWSTRRLSSGNTIYF
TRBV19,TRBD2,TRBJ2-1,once,TGTGCCAGTAGTACCCGAGCGGGATCCTACAATGAGCAGTTCTTC,CASSTRAGSYNEQFF
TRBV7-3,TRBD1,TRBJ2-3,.,TGTGCCAGCAGCTTGACAGGGGCAGATACGCAGTATTTT,CASSLTGADTQYF
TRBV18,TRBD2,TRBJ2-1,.,TGTGCCAGCTCACGACAATCCCGGGAGGATGAGCAGTTCTTC,CASSRQSREDEQFF
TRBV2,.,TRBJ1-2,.,TGTGCCAGTACAGGGTTTGGCTACACCTTC,CASTGFGYTF
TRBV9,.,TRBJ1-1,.,TGTGCCAGCAGCGTAGGGGGGGGAATCCAGAACACTGAAGCTTTCTTT,CASSVGGGIQNTEAFF
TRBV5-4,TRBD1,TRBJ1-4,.,TGTGCCAGCAGCCCGGACAGGTCGGGGGAAAAACTGTTTTTT,CASSPDRSGEKLFF
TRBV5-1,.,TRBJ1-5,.,TGCGCCAGCAGCTTCAATCCGGACAGTCCCCAGCATTTT,CASSFNPDSPQHF
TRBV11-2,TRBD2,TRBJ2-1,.,TGTGCCAGCAGCTTTCTCCCTAGCGGGAGTGTCGATGAGCAGTTCTTC,CASSFLPSGSVDEQFF
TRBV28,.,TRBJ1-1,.,TGTGCCAGCAGTTCAACAGGGATCACTGAAGCTTTCTTT,CASSSTGITEAFF
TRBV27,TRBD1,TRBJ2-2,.,TGTGCCAGCAGTTTATCAGACAGGGGGGCCGGGGAGCTGTTTTTT,CASSLSDRGAGELFF